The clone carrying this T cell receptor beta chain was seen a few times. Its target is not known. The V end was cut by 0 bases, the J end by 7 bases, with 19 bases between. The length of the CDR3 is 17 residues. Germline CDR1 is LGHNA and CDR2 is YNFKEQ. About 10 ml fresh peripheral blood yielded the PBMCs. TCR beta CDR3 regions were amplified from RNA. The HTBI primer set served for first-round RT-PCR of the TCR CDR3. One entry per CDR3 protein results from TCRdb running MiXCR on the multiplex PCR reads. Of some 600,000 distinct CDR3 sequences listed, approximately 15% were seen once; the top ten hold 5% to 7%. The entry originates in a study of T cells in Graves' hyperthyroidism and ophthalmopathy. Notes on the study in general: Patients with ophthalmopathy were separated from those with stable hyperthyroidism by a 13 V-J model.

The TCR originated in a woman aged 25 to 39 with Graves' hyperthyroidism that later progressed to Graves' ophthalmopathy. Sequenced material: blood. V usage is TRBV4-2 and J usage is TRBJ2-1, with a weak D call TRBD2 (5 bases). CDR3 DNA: TGTGCCAGCAGCCAAGATGACCAAGCGGCCCGCTTTAATGAGCAGTTCTTC. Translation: CASSQDDQAARFNEQFF.